The following is a T cell receptor beta chain sequence with its context. Its antigen is unknown. Looked up from germline, CDR1 is SGHVS and CDR2 is FQNEAQ. V gave up 5 bases and J gave up 5 bases, with 22 bases separating them. CDR3 size: 16 residues. The sample originates from a study of T-cell memory formation after mild COVID-19. Overall study context: TCR clusters mostly belonged to single donors. General study results and limits: Cross-reactive memory seemingly joined, as some responding clones were found in pre-infection memory. Shrinking CD4+ clones were chiefly CM and EM; CD8+ ones were chiefly EMRA.

5'RACE primed from the constant segment yielded TCR alpha and TCR beta cDNA libraries bearing sample barcodes and UMIs. TCRdb passed the 5' RACE reads through MiXCR, listing each CDR3 protein once. The sample lists about 560,000 distinct CDR3 sequences; about 20% were seen once. The rearrangement joins TRBV7-8 to TRBJ2-7; D may match TRBD1 or TRBD2 (6 bases each). The sequenced material came from PBMCs or a T cell subset sorted from them (not recorded which). The sequence came from an adult woman who had mild COVID-19 (a few samples of this study predate the infection). Cell type and time point are not known. In nucleotides, the CDR3 is TGTGCCAGCAGCCCCCTCCCTCGGGGGCCGGGCCACGAGCAGTACTTC. Amino acid sequence: CASSPLPRGPGHEQYF. Variable domain in full (rest from reference TRBV7-8 and TRBJ2-7): GAGVSQSPRYKVAKRGQDVALRCDPISGHVSLFWYQQALGQGPEFLTYFQNEAQLDKSGLPSDRFFAERPEGSVSTLKIQRTQQEDSAVYLCASSPLPRGPGHEQYFGPGTRLTVT.